This T cell receptor beta chain was recorded in a study of blood T cell repertoires in COVID-19. Study background: PBMCs, B-cell-depleted T cells, or T cells were the source of the cDNA or gDNA that made up the material.

Libraries were prepared by immunoSEQ multiplex PCR; TCRdb keeps only in-frame clonotypes and omits some of them. The top ten clones hold about 2% of a sample with approximately 140,000 clones, about 88% of them seen once. The CDR3 has 15 amino acids. V lost 6 bases and J lost 5, with 16 bases in between. Germline V gene sequence: CDR1 MDHEN, CDR2 SYDVKM. Sequencing used peripheral blood. The chain employs TRBV28 and TRBJ2-2, with D possibly matching TRBD2 (7 bases). This receptor was obtained from a human donor in a cohort sampled during active COVID-19. CDR3 coding DNA: TGTGCCAGCAGCGTAGGGGGGGCTAGGACCGGGGAGCTGTTTTTT. Amino acid sequence: CASSVGGARTGELFF.